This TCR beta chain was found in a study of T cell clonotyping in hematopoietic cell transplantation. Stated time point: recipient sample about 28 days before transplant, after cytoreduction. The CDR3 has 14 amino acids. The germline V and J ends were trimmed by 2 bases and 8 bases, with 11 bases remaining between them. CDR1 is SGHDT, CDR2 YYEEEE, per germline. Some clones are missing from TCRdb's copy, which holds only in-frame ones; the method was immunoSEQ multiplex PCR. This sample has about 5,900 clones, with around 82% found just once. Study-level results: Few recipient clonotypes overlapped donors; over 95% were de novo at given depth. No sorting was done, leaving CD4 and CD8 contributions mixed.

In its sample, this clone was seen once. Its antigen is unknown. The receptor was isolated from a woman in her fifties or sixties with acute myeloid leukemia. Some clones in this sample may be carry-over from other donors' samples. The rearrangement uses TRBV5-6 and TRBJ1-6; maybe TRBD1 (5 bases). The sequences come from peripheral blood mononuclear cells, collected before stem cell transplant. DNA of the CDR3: TGTGCCAGCAGCTTAGCAGGGATCGATTCACCCCTCCACTTT. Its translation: CASSLAGIDSPLHF.